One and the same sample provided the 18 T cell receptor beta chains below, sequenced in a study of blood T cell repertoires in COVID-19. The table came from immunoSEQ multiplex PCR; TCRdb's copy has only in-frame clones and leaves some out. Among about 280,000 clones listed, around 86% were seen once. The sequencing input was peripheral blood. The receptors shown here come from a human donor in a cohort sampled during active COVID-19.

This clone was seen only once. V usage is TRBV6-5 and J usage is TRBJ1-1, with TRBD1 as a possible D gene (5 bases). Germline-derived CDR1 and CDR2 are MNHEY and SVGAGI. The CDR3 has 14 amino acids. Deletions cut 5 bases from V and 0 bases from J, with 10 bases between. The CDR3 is CASSLTTVNTEAFF. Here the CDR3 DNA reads TGTGCCAGCAGTCTTACGACAGTGAACACTGAAGCTTTCTTT.

The DNA for the CDR3 is TGTGCCAGCAGCTTAGACCTGACGGCAGGTGAGCAGTTCTTC. Its protein is CASSLDLTAGEQFF. This rearrangement joins TRBV11-3 to TRBJ2-1; the D is unclear. V was clipped by 0 bases and J by 9 bases, with 12 bases between them. This CDR3 comprises 14 residues. The germline gives CDR1 SGHNT, CDR2 YENEEA.

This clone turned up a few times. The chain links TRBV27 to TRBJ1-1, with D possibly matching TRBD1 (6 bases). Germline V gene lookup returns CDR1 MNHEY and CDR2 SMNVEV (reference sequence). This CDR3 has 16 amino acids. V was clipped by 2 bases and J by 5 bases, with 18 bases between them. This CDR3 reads CASSLNWGRLWTEAFF. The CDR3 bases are TGTGCCAGCAGTTTAAACTGGGGGCGGTTATGGACTGAAGCTTTCTTT.

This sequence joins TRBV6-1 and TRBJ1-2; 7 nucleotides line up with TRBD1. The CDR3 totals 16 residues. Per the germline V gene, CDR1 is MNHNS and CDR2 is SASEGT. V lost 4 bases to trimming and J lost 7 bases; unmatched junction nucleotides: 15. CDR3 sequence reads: CASSALGRQGGIGYTF. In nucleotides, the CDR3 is TGTGCCAGCAGTGCGCTGGGGCGACAGGGCGGTATTGGCTACACCTTC.

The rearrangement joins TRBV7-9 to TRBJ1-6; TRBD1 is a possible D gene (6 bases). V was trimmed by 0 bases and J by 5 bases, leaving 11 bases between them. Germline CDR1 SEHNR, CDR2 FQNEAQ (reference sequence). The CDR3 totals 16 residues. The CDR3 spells CASSLAGRGDNSPLHF. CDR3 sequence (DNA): TGTGCCAGCAGCTTAGCGGGCAGGGGAGATAATTCACCCCTCCACTTT.

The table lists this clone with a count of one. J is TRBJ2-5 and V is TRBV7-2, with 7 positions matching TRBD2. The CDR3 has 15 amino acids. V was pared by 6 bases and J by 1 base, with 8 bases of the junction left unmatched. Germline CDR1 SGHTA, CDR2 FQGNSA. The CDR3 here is CASRAVAGFQETQYF. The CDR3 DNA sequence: TGTGCCAGCAGGGCGGTAGCGGGCTTCCAAGAGACCCAGTACTTC.

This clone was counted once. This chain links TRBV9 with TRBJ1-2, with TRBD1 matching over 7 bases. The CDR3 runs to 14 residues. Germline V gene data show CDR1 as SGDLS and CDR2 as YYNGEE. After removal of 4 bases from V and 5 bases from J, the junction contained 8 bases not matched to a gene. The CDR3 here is CASSPSTGKYGYTF. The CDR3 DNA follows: TGTGCCAGCAGCCCCTCGACAGGGAAGTATGGCTACACCTTC. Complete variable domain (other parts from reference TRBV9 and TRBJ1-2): DSGVTQTPKHLITATGQRVTLRCSPRSGDLSVYWYQQSLDQGLQFLIQYYNGEERAKGNILERFSAQQFPDLHSELNLSSLELGDSALYFCASSPSTGKYGYTFGSGTRLTVV.

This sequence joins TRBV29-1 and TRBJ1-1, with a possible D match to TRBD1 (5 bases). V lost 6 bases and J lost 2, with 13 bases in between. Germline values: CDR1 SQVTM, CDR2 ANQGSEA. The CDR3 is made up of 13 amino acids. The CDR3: CSVTQTVNTEAFF. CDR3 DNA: TGCAGCGTAACGCAGACAGTTAACACTGAAGCTTTCTTT.

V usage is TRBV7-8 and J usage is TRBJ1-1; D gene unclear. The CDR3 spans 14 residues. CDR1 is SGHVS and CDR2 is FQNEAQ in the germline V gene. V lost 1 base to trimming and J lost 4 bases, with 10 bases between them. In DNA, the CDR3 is TGTGCCAGCAGCTTAGACGCATCAGGCACTGAAGCTTTCTTT. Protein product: CASSLDASGTEAFF.

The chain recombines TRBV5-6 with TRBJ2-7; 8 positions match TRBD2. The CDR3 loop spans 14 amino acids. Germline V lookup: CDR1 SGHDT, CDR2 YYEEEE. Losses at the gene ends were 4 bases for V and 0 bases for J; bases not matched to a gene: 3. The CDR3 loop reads CASSVSGSSYEQYF. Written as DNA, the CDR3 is TGTGCCAGCAGCGTGAGCGGGAGCTCCTACGAGCAGTACTTC.

CDR3 coding DNA: TGTGCCAGCAGCTTTTCAGGAGGGGGCCGGGAGCTGTTTTTT. Translated, it gives CASSFSGGGRELFF. The chain couples TRBV7-6 to TRBJ2-2; tentative D call: TRBD1 (7 bases). Germline values: CDR1 SGHVS, CDR2 FNYEAQ. The CDR3 consists of 14 residues. The V end lost 3 bases, the J end lost 9 bases, and 14 bases lay between the germline ends.

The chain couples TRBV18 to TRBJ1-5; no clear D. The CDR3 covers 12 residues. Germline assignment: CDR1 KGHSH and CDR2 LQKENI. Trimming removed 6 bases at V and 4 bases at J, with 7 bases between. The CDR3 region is CASSHENQPQHF. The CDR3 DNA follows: TGTGCCAGCTCCCACGAGAATCAGCCCCAGCATTTT.

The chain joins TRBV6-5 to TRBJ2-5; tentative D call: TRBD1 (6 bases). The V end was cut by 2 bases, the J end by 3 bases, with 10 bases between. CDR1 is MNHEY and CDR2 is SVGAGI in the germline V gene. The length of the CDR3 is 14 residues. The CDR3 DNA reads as TGTGCCAGCAGTTACGCCGGGACAAAAGAGACCCAGTACTTC. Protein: CASSYAGTKETQYF.

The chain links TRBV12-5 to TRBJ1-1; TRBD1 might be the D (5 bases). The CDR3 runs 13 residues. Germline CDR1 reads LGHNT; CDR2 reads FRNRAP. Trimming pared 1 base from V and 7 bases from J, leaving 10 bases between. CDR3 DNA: TGTGCTAGTGGTTTGGCGCTAACAGGTGAAGCTTTCTTT. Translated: CASGLALTGEAFF.

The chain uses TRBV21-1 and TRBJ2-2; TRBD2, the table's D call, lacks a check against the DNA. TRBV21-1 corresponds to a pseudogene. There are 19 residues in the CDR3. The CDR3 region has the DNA TGTGCCAGCGGTCTGGGAGCGGGAGGGCCGCGGCTTTGGACCGGGGAGCTGTTTTTT. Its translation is CASGLGAGGPRLWTGELFF.

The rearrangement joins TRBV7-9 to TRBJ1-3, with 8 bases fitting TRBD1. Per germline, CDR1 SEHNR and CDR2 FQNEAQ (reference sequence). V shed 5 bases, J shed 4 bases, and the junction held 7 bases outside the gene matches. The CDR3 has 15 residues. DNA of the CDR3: TGTGCCAGCAGCCTATTTACAGGGGGAGGAAACACCATATATTTT. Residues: CASSLFTGGGNTIYF.

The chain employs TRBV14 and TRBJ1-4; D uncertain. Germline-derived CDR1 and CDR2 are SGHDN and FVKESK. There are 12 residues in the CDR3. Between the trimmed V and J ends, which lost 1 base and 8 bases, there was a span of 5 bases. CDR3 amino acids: CASSQVREKLFF. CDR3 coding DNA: TGTGCCAGCAGCCAAGTCCGGGAAAAACTGTTTTTT.

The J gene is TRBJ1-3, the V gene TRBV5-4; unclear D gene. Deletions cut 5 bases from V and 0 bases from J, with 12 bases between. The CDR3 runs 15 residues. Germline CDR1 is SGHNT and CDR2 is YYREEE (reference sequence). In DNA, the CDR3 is TGTGCCAGCAGTCCTAGTGGGAGCTCTGGAAACACCATATATTTT. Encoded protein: CASSPSGSSGNTIYF.